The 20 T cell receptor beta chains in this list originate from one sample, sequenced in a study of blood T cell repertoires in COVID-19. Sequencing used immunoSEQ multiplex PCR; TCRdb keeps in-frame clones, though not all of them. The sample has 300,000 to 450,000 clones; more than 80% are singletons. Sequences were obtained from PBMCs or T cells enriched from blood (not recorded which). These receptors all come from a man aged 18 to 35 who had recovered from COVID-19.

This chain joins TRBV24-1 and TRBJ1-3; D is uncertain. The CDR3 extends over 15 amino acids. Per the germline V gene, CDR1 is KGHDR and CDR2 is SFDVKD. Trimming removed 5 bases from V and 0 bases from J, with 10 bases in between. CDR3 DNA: TGTGCCACCAGTGCCCCTTCGGGCTCTGGAAACACCATATATTTT. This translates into CATSAPSGSGNTIYF.

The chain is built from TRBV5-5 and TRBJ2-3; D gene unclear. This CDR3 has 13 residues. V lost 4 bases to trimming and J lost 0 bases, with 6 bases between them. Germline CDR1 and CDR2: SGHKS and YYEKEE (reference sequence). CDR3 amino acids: CASSPSSTDTQYF. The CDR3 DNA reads TGTGCCAGCAGCCCTAGTAGCACAGATACGCAGTATTTT.

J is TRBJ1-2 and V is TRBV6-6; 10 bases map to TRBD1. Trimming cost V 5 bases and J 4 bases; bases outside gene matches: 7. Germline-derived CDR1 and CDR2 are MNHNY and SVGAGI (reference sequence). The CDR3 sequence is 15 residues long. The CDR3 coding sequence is TGTGCCAGCAGTCATCGACAGGGGGCTGGCTATGGCTACACCTTC. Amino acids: CASSHRQGAGYGYTF.

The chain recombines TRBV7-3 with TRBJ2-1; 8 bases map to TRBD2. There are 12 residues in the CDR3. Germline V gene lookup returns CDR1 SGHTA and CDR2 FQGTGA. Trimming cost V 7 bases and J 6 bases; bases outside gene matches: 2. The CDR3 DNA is TGTGCCAGCACCGCGGGAGGCAATGAGCAGTTCTTC. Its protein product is CASTAGGNEQFF.

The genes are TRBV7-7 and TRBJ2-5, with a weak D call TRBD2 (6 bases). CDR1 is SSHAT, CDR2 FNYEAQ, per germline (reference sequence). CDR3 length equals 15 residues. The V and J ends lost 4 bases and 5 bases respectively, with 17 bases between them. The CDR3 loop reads CASSSLEGNGETQYF. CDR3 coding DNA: TGTGCCAGCAGCTCCCTGGAGGGGAACGGGGAGACCCAGTACTTC.

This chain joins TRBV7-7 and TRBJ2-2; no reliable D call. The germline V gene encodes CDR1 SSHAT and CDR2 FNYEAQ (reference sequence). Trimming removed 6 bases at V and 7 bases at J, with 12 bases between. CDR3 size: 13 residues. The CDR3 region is CASRSSVIGELFF. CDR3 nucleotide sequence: TGTGCCAGCAGATCTTCGGTAATCGGGGAGCTGTTTTTT.

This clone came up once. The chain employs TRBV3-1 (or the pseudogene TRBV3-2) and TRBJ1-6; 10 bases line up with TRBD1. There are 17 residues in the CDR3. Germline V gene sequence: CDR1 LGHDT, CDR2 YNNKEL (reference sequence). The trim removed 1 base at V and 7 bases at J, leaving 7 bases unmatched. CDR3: CASSQGTGGTRNSPLHF. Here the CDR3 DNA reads TGTGCCAGCAGCCAAGGGACAGGGGGAACAAGGAATTCACCCCTCCACTTT.

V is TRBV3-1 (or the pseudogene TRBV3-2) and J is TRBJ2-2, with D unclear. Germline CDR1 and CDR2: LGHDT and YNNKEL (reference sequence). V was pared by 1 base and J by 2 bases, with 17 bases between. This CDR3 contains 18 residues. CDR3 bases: TGTGCCAGCAGCCAAGTGGCCATTCCCACCCCAAACACCGGGGAGCTGTTTTTT. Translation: CASSQVAIPTPNTGELFF.

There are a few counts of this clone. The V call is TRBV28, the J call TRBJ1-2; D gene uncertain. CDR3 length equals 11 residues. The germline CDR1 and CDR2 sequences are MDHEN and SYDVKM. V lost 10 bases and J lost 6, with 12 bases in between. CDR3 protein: CATRIVNGYTF. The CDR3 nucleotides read TGTGCCACCAGGATAGTTAATGGCTACACCTTC.

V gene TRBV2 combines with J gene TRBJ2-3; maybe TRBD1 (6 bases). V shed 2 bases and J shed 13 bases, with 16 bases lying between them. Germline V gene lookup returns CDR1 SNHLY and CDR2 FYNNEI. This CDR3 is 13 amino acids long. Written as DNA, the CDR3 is TGTGCCAGCAGTGAAACTGGGGCAGGGGTGAAGTATTTT. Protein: CASSETGAGVKYF.

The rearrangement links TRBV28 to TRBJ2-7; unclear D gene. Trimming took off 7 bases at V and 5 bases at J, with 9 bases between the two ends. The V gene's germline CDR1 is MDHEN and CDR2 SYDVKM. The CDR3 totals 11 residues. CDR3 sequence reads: CASTSSHEQYF. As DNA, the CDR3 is TGTGCCAGCACCTCTTCCCACGAGCAGTACTTC. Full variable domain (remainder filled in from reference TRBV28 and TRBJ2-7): DVKVTQSSRYLVKRTGEKVFLECVQDMDHENMFWYRQDPGLGLRLIYFSYDVKMKEKGDIPEGYSVSREKKERFSLILESASTNQTSMYLCASTSSHEQYFGPGTRLTVT.

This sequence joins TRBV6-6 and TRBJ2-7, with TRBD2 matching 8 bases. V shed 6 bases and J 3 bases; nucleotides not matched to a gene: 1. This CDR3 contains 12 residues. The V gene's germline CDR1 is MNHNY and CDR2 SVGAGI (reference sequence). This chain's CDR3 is CASRREVYEQYF. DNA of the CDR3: TGTGCCAGCAGGCGGGAGGTCTACGAGCAGTACTTC.

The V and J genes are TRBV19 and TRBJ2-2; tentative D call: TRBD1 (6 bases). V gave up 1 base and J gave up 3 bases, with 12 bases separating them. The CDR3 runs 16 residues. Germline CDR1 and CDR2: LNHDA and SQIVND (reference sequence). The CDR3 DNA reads TGTGCCAGTAGTATAGTTGGGGGCACAGACACCGGGGAGCTGTTTTTT. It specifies CASSIVGGTDTGELFF.

The CDR3 here is CSVLQGAITGELFF. CDR3 in DNA: TGCAGCGTTCTACAGGGGGCAATCACCGGGGAGCTGTTTTTT. The chain is built from TRBV29-1 and TRBJ2-2; 9 nucleotides agree with TRBD1. V lost 5 bases and J lost 4; bases outside the gene matches: 5. CDR3 size: 14 residues. Germline V gene sequence: CDR1 SQVTM, CDR2 ANQGSEA.

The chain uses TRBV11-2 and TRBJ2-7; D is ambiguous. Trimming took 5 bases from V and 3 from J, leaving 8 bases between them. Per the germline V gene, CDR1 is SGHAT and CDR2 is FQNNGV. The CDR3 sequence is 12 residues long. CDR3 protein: CASSPPFYEQYF. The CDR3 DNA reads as TGTGCCAGCAGCCCCCCATTCTACGAGCAGTACTTC.

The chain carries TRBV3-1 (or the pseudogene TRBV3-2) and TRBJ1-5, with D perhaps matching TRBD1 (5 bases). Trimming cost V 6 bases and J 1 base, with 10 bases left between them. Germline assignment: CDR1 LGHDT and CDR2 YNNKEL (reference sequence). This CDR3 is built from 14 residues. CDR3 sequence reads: CASSAGWSNQPQHF. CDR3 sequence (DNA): TGTGCCAGCAGTGCAGGGTGGAGCAATCAGCCCCAGCATTTT.

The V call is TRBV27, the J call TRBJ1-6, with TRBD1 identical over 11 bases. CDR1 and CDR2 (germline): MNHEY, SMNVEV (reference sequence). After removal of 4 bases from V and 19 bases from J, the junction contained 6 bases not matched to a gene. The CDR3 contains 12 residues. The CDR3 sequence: CASSSMDRGLHF. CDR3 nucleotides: TGTGCCAGCAGTTCCATGGACAGGGGGCTTCACTTT.

As DNA, the CDR3 is TGTGCCAGCAGCTTAGGCCGGACAGAATCCTACGAGCAGTACTTC. This codes for CASSLGRTESYEQYF. This chain uses TRBV7-2 with TRBJ2-7; possible D gene TRBD1, 6 bases. This CDR3 spans 15 amino acids. Per the germline V gene, CDR1 is SGHTA and CDR2 is FQGNSA. The V gene lost 1 base and the J gene lost 1 base, with 11 bases spanning the gap. Full variable domain (missing parts from reference TRBV7-2 and TRBJ2-7): GAGVSQSPSNKVTEKGKDVELRCDPISGHTALYWYRQSLGQGLEFLIYFQGNSAPDKSGLPSDRFSAERTGGSVSTLTIQRTQQEDSAVYLCASSLGRTESYEQYFGPGTRLTVT.

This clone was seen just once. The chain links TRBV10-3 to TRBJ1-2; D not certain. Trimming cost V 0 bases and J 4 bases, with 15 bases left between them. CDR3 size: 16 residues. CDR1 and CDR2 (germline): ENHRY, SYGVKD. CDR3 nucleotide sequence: TGTGCCATCAGTGAGTCGAAGCCATTAAGCGGCTATGGCTACACCTTC. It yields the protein CAISESKPLSGYGYTF.

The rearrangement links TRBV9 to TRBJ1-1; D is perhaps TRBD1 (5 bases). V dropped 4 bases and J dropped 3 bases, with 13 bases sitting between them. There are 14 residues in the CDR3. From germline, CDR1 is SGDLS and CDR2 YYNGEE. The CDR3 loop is CASSPGVSDTEAFF. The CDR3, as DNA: TGTGCCAGCAGCCCGGGGGTTTCGGACACTGAAGCTTTCTTT.